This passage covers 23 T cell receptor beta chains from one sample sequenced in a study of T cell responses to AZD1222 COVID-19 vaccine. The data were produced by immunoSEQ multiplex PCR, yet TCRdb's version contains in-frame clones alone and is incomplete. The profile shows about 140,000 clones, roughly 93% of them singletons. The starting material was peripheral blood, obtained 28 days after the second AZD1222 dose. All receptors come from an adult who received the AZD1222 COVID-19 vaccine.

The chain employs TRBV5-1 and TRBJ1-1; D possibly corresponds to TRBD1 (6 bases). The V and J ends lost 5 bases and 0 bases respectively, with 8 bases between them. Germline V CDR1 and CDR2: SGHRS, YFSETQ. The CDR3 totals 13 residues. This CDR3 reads CASRRQVNTEAFF. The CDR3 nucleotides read TGCGCCAGCAGAAGACAGGTGAACACTGAAGCTTTCTTT.

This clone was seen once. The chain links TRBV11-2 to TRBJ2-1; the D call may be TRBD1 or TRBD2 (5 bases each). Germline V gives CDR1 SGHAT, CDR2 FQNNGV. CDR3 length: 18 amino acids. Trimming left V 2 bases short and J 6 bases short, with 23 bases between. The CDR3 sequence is CASSLKVGTGTPGNEQFF. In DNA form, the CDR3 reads TGTGCCAGCAGCTTAAAGGTGGGAACCGGGACCCCGGGCAATGAGCAGTTCTTC. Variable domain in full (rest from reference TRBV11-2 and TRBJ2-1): EAGVAQSPRYKIIEKRQSVAFWCNPISGHATLYWYQQILGQGPKLLIQFQNNGVVDDSQLPKDRFSAERLKGVDSTLKIQPAKLEDSAVYLCASSLKVGTGTPGNEQFFGPGTRLTVL.

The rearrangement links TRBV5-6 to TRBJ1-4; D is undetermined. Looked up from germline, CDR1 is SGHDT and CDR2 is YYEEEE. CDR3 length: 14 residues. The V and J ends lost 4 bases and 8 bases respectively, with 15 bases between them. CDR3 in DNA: TGTGCCAGCAGCCCCTTGAGGGCAGAGGAAAAACTGTTTTTT. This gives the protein CASSPLRAEEKLFF.

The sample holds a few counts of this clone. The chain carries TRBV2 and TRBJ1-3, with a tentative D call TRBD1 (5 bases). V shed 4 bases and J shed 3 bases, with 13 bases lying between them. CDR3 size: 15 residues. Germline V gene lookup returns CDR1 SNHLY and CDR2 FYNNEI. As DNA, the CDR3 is TGTGCCAGCAGTGTGGCGCGGGGGGTTGGAAACACCATATATTTT. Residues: CASSVARGVGNTIYF.

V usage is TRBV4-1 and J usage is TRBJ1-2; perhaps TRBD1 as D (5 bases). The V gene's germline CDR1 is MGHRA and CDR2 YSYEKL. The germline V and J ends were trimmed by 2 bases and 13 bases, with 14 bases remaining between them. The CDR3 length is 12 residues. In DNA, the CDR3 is TGCGCCAGCAGCCAACGTGACAGCGGGATCACCTTC. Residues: CASSQRDSGITF.

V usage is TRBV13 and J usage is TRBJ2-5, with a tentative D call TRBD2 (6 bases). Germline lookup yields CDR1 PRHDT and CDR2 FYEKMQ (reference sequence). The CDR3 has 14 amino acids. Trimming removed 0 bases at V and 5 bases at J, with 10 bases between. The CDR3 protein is CASSLGPSGETQYF. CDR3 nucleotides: TGTGCCAGCAGCTTAGGACCCAGCGGGGAGACCCAGTACTTC.

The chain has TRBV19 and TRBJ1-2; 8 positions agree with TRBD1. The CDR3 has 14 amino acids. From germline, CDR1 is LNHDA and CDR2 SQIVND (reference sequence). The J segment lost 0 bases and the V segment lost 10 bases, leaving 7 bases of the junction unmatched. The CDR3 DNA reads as TGTGCCACCGGCCAGGGACAGGCTAACTATGGCTACACCTTC. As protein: CATGQGQANYGYTF.

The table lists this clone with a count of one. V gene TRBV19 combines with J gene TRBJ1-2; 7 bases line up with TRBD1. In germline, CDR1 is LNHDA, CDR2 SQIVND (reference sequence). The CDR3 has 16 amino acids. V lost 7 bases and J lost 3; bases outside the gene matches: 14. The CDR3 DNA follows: TGTGCCAGTAAGGGAAGAGAGGGGGCTAAGGACTATGGCTACACCTTC. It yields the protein CASKGREGAKDYGYTF. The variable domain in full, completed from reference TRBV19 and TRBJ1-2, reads DGGITQSPKYLFRKEGQNVTLSCEQNLNHDAMYWYRQDPGQGLRLIYYSQIVNDFQKGDIAEGYSVSREKKESFPLTVTSAQKNPTAFYLCASKGREGAKDYGYTFGSGTRLTVV.

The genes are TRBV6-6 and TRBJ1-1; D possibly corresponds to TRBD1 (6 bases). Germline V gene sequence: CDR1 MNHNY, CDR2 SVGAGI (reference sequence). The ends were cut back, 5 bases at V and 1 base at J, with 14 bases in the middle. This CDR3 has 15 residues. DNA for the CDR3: TGTGCCAGCAGTACCCGGACAGCTAGGAACACTGAAGCTTTCTTT. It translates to CASSTRTARNTEAFF.

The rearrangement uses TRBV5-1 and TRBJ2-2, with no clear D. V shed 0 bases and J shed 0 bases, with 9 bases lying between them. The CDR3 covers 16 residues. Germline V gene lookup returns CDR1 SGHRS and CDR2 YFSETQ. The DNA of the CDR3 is TGCGCCAGCAGCTTGGCCTGGGAAGCGAACACCGGGGAGCTGTTTTTT. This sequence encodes CASSLAWEANTGELFF.

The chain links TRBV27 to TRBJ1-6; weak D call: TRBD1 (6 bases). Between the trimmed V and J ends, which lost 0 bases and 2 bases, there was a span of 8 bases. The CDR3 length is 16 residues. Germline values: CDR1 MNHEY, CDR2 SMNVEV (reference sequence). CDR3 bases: TGTGCCAGCAGTTTATCGGCAGGGGCCTATAATTCACCCCTCCACTTT. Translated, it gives CASSLSAGAYNSPLHF.

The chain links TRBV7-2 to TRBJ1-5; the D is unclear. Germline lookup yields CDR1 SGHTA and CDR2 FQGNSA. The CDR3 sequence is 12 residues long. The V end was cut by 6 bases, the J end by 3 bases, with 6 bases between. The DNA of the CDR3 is TGTGCCAGCAGTTCTTACAATCAGCCCCAGCATTTT. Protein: CASSSYNQPQHF.

The CDR3 region is CASSHSSGGPLHTQYF. The DNA of the CDR3 is TGTGCCAGCAGTCATAGTAGCGGGGGCCCCCTCCATACGCAGTATTTT. This rearrangement joins TRBV7-2 to TRBJ2-3, with 9 positions matching TRBD2. Germline V gene sequence: CDR1 SGHTA, CDR2 FQGNSA. The CDR3 sequence is 16 residues long. After removal of 6 bases from V and 7 bases from J, the junction contained 14 bases not matched to a gene.

The CDR3 reads CASRKGGNQPQHF. As DNA, the CDR3 is TGTGCCAGCAGGAAAGGTGGCAATCAGCCCCAGCATTTT. This sequence joins TRBV6-5 and TRBJ1-5; D unclear. Per germline, CDR1 MNHEY and CDR2 SVGAGI. Trimming took off 6 bases at V and 2 bases at J, with 8 bases between the two ends. The CDR3 is 13 residues long.

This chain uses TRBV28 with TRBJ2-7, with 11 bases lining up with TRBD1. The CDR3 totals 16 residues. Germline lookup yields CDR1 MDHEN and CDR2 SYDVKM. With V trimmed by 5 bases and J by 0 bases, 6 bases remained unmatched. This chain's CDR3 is CASSDAGTGGSYEQYF. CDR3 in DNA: TGTGCCAGCAGTGACGCCGGGACAGGGGGCTCCTACGAGCAGTACTTC.

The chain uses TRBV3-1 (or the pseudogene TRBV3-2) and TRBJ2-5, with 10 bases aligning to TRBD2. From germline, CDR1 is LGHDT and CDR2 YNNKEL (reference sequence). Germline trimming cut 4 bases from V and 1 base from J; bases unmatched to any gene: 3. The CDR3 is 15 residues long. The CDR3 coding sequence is TGTGCCAGCAGCCTAGCGGGAGGAACCCAAGAGACCCAGTACTTC. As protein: CASSLAGGTQETQYF.

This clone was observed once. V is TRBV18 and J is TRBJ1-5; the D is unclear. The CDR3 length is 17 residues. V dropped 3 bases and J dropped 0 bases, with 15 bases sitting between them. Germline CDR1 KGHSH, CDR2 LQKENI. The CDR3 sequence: CASSPVGPSYSNQPQHF. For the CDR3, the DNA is TGTGCCAGCTCACCGGTTGGACCCTCCTATAGCAATCAGCCCCAGCATTTT.

As DNA, the CDR3 is TGTGCCAAGCCCTTGGGAGGGGACCCGAGGGAAGCTTTCTTT. Its protein product is CAKPLGGDPREAFF. This chain joins TRBV6-4 and TRBJ1-1, with D possibly TRBD1 on 5 matching bases. Germline CDR1 and CDR2: MRHNA and SNTAGT. The germline V and J ends were trimmed by 10 bases and 8 bases, with 23 bases remaining between them. CDR3 length: 14 amino acids.

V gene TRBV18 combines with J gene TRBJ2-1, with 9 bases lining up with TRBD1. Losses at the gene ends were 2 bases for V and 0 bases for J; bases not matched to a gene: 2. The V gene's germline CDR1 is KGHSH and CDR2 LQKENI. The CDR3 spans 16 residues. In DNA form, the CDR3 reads TGTGCCAGCTCACCAACGACAGGGGGCTCCTACAATGAGCAGTTCTTC. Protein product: CASSPTTGGSYNEQFF. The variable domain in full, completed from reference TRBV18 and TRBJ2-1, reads NAGVMQNPRHLVRRRGQEARLRCSPMKGHSHVYWYRQLPEEGLKFMVYLQKENIIDESGMPKERFSAEFPKEGPSILRIQQVVRGDSAAYFCASSPTTGGSYNEQFFGPGTRLTVL.

The CDR3 DNA reads TGTGCCAGCAGCTTAGCGAAGGGACAGGAGGGGTTTGGAGGCTACACCTTC. Amino acid sequence: CASSLAKGQEGFGGYTF. The gene calls are TRBV7-8 and TRBJ1-2; 8 bases line up with TRBD1. Germline V gives CDR1 SGHVS, CDR2 FQNEAQ. The CDR3 is made up of 17 amino acids. The V and J ends lost 0 bases and 8 bases, in that order; junction bases with no gene match: 14.

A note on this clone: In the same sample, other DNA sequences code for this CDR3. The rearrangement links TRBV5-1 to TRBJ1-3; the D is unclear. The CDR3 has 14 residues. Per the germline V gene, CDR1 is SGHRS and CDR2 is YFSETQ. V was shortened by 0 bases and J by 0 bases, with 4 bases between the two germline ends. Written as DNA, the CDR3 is TGCGCCAGCAGCTTGGGGGGCTCTGGAAACACCATATATTTT. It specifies CASSLGGSGNTIYF.

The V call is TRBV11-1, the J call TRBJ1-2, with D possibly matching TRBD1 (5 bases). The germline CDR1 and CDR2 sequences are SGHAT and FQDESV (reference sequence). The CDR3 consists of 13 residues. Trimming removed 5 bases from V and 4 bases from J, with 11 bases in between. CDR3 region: CASSPGHIYGYTF. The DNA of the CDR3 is TGTGCCAGCAGCCCAGGGCATATCTATGGCTACACCTTC.

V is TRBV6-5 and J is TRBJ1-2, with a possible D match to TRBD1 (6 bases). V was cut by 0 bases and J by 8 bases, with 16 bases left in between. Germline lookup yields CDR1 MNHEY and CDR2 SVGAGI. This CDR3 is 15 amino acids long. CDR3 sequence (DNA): TGTGCCAGCAGTTACTCACAGGGCCCCGCGTGGGGCTACACCTTC. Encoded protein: CASSYSQGPAWGYTF.